What follows are 8 T cell receptor beta chains derived from one specimen sequenced in a study of CD4 T cells in relation to SARS-CoV-2 and coronaviruses. Unexposed donor CD4+ T cells date from about 2011-2018, before the COVID-19 pandemic. CD4+ T cells were isolated from the cells after around 10 days of culture. Only in-frame clones appear in the TCRdb table, and some are missing; sequencing was by immunoSEQ multiplex PCR. The sample includes about 24,000 clones, around 74% of them seen just once. Their antigen targets remain unknown. Specimen: CD4+ T cells from PBMCs, cultured in vitro. The source of these receptors is a human donor in good health.

The chain couples TRBV5-1 to TRBJ2-2; D remains ambiguous. The CDR3 is made up of 14 amino acids. V was clipped by 6 bases and J by 1 base, with 10 bases between them. Per germline, CDR1 SGHRS and CDR2 YFSETQ. CDR3 coding DNA: TGCGCCAGCACGGTGGCTTGGAACACCGGGGAGCTGTTTTTT. This gives the protein CASTVAWNTGELFF.

The J gene is TRBJ2-1, the V gene TRBV24-1, with D perhaps matching TRBD1 or TRBD2 (5 bases each). V dropped 4 bases and J dropped 7 bases, with 16 bases sitting between them. The CDR3 runs to 15 residues. Looked up from germline, CDR1 is KGHDR and CDR2 is SFDVKD. The CDR3 sequence is CATSDGAAVLNEQFF. DNA of the CDR3: TGTGCCACCAGTGACGGGGCCGCAGTTCTTAATGAGCAGTTCTTC.

This chain joins TRBV3-1 (or the pseudogene TRBV3-2) and TRBJ1-6, with 9 nucleotides matching TRBD1. V shed 3 bases, J shed 6 bases, and the junction held 3 bases outside the gene matches. This CDR3 is built from 15 residues. CDR1 and CDR2 from the germline V gene are LGHDT and YNNKEL (reference sequence). CDR3 coding DNA: TGTGCCAGCAGCCAGGCGGGACAGGGTAATTCACCCCTCCACTTT. Its protein product is CASSQAGQGNSPLHF.

This sequence joins TRBV6-6 and TRBJ2-3, with TRBD2 as a possible D gene (5 bases). The CDR3 is 13 amino acids. Between the trimmed V and J ends, which lost 6 bases and 2 bases, there was a span of 9 bases. CDR1 and CDR2 (germline): MNHNY, SVGAGI (reference sequence). CDR3 protein: CASRASFTDTQYF. As DNA, the CDR3 is TGTGCCAGCAGGGCTAGCTTCACAGATACGCAGTATTTT.

The V gene is TRBV5-1, the J gene TRBJ2-2; a possible D gene is TRBD1 (5 bases). CDR1 and CDR2 (germline): SGHRS, YFSETQ. The CDR3 covers 16 residues. Trimming shortened V by 0 bases and J by 1 base, and 10 bases separated the two germline ends. CDR3 coding DNA: TGCGCCAGCAGCTTGGTCTTAGGGGTGAACACCGGGGAGCTGTTTTTT. As protein: CASSLVLGVNTGELFF.

The V call is TRBV6-4, the J call TRBJ2-1, with a possible D match to TRBD2 (5 bases). The V gene lost 3 bases and the J gene lost 4 bases, with 10 bases spanning the gap. The CDR3 has 14 amino acids. CDR1 is MRHNA and CDR2 is SNTAGT in the germline V gene. CDR3 residues: CASSEAGVYNEQFF. The CDR3 DNA reads as TGTGCCAGCAGTGAAGCCGGGGTTTACAATGAGCAGTTCTTC.

The chain has TRBV5-1 and TRBJ2-6; D is uncertain. Germline V gives CDR1 SGHRS, CDR2 YFSETQ. Trimming removed 0 bases from V and 2 bases from J, with 12 bases in between. This CDR3 is 17 amino acids long. The DNA for the CDR3 is TGCGCCAGCAGCTTGGCCACGAGAGCACCTGGGGCCAACGTCCTGACTTTC. It is translated as CASSLATRAPGANVLTF.

The gene calls are TRBV7-3 and TRBJ2-1, with a tentative D call TRBD2 (6 bases). This CDR3 is 15 amino acids long. V gave up 1 base and J gave up 10 bases, with 17 bases separating them. The germline V gene encodes CDR1 SGHTA and CDR2 FQGTGA. CDR3 in DNA: TGTGCCAGCAGCTTAATCGGGAGCAATACAGAAGAGCAGTTCTTC. Protein sequence: CASSLIGSNTEEQFF.